One sample yielded the 20 T cell receptor beta chains listed below, sequenced in a study of control samples from healthy donors and cancer patients. Sequenced by immunoSEQ multiplex PCR; TCRdb stores in-frame clones only, minus some. There are more than 95,000 clones in the sample; approximately 84% occur only once, and around 1.7% lies in the top ten. The sequencing sample was made of blood. Every receptor here comes from a man aged 18 to 30 in good health.

The V and J genes are TRBV15 and TRBJ2-1, with D perhaps matching TRBD2 (6 bases). CDR1 and CDR2 (germline): LNHNV, YYDKDF (reference sequence). The CDR3 extends over 15 amino acids. With 1 base removed from V and 1 base from J, the gap between germline ends came to 8 bases. CDR3 coding DNA: TGTGCCACCAGCAGAGTAGCGGTGTCCTACAATGAGCAGTTCTTC. Translating gives CATSRVAVSYNEQFF.

The chain employs TRBV7-2 and TRBJ2-7; TRBD1 matches 9 bases. Germline V gives CDR1 SGHTA, CDR2 FQGNSA. V trimming: 4 bases; J trimming: 3 bases; junction bases outside the gene matches: 7. The CDR3 is made up of 15 amino acids. The CDR3 bases are TGTGCCAGCAGCTATAAGGGACAGGGCCACTACGAGCAGTACTTC. Its translation is CASSYKGQGHYEQYF.

The rearrangement joins TRBV5-1 to TRBJ1-2; 9 bases match TRBD1. With 2 bases clipped from V and 0 bases from J, the junction kept 11 bases outside the gene matches. Germline CDR1 and CDR2: SGHRS and YFSETQ. The length of the CDR3 is 18 residues. In nucleotides, the CDR3 is TGCGCCAGCAGCTTCCTACGGACAGGGGAGAAGGCTAACTATGGCTACACCTTC. This codes for CASSFLRTGEKANYGYTF.

V is TRBV6-1 and J is TRBJ1-5, with no clear D. V lost 1 base to trimming and J lost 3 bases, with 13 bases between them. The CDR3 totals 16 residues. CDR1 is MNHNS, CDR2 SASEGT, per germline. CDR3 in amino acids: CASSEGVGVNNQPQHF. The CDR3 nucleotides are TGTGCCAGCAGTGAAGGCGTGGGTGTGAACAATCAGCCCCAGCATTTT.

This rearrangement joins TRBV24-1 to TRBJ2-1, with D possibly matching TRBD1 (6 bases). The germline V gene encodes CDR1 KGHDR and CDR2 SFDVKD. V dropped 4 bases and J dropped 2 bases, with 14 bases sitting between them. The CDR3 loop spans 16 amino acids. CDR3 DNA sequence: TGTGCCACCAGTGACTCGGGACATCGACCCTACAATGAGCAGTTCTTC. The encoded protein is CATSDSGHRPYNEQFF.

This clone was observed a handful of times. The chain has TRBV19 and TRBJ1-6, with no clear D. V dropped 5 bases and J dropped 3 bases, with 8 bases sitting between them. The CDR3 totals 14 residues. Germline CDR1 LNHDA, CDR2 SQIVND (reference sequence). In DNA, the CDR3 is TGTGCCAGTAGTTCGACGGGCTATAATTCACCCCTCCACTTT. Its translation: CASSSTGYNSPLHF. Drawing the rest from reference TRBV19 and TRBJ1-6, the complete variable domain is DGGITQSPKYLFRKEGQNVTLSCEQNLNHDAMYWYRQDPGQGLRLIYYSQIVNDFQKGDIAEGYSVSREKKESFPLTVTSAQKNPTAFYLCASSSTGYNSPLHFGNGTRLTVT.

V is TRBV29-1 and J is TRBJ2-1; 8 bases agree with TRBD1. This CDR3 spans 13 amino acids. Germline V CDR1 and CDR2: SQVTM, ANQGSEA. The V and J ends lost 4 bases and 9 bases, in that order; junction bases with no gene match: 8. CDR3: CSVVVGQAGEQFF. In DNA form, the CDR3 reads TGCAGCGTTGTGGTGGGACAGGCGGGTGAGCAGTTCTTC.

The chain combines TRBV19 with TRBJ2-5; possible D gene TRBD2, 5 bases. The CDR3 length is 16 residues. V was trimmed by 0 bases and J by 5 bases, leaving 16 bases between them. Germline lookup yields CDR1 LNHDA and CDR2 SQIVND (reference sequence). As DNA, the CDR3 is TGTGCCAGTAGTATAGAGGAGCCGGGGATGGTTGAGACCCAGTACTTC. Translation gives CASSIEEPGMVETQYF.

The chain employs TRBV5-6 and TRBJ2-6; D gene ambiguous. This CDR3 is built from 15 residues. With 0 bases removed from V and 2 bases from J, the gap between germline ends came to 6 bases. Germline values: CDR1 SGHDT, CDR2 YYEEEE. This CDR3 is CASSLAGPGANVLTF. The CDR3 region has the DNA TGTGCCAGCAGCTTGGCCGGGCCTGGGGCCAACGTCCTGACTTTC.

This chain links TRBV27 with TRBJ2-1, with 9 nucleotides matching TRBD2. Germline CDR1 is MNHEY and CDR2 is SMNVEV (reference sequence). J lost 4 bases, V lost 2 bases, and 9 bases had no gene match. The CDR3 runs 17 residues. CDR3: CASSLRGLAGPYNEQFF. The CDR3 DNA reads as TGTGCCAGCAGTTTAAGGGGCCTAGCGGGGCCATACAATGAGCAGTTCTTC.

The CDR3: CASSSRQGAWTEAFF. The DNA of the CDR3 is TGTGCCAGCAGCTCGCGACAGGGGGCTTGGACTGAAGCTTTCTTT. The genes are TRBV14 and TRBJ1-1; 10 bases are a match to TRBD1. This CDR3 spans 15 amino acids. Germline lookup yields CDR1 SGHDN and CDR2 FVKESK. The trim removed 5 bases at V and 5 bases at J, leaving 8 bases unmatched.

The V and J genes are TRBV19 and TRBJ2-7; D could derive from TRBD1 or TRBD2 (5 bases each). With 3 bases removed from V and 0 bases from J, the gap between germline ends came to 12 bases. This CDR3 is built from 15 residues. The germline V gene encodes CDR1 LNHDA and CDR2 SQIVND (reference sequence). Here the CDR3 reads CASSMTAASSYEQYF. In DNA form, the CDR3 reads TGTGCCAGTAGTATGACAGCGGCCAGCTCCTACGAGCAGTACTTC.

This clone was seen only a few times. This rearrangement joins TRBV6-1 to TRBJ2-7; 8 bases are shared with TRBD2. This CDR3 is 17 amino acids long. Trimming removed 4 bases from V and 6 bases from J; junction bases left unmatched: 17. Germline V CDR1 and CDR2: MNHNS, SASEGT. The DNA for the CDR3 is TGTGCCAGCAGTGCCGGGGCGGGGGGCAGGCCCCTGGGCGAGCAGTACTTC. Protein sequence: CASSAGAGGRPLGEQYF.

The chain recombines TRBV24-1 with TRBJ1-4, with a weak D call TRBD1 (6 bases). CDR1 and CDR2 (germline): KGHDR, SFDVKD. This CDR3 has 13 residues. The germline V and J ends were trimmed by 7 bases and 4 bases, with 9 bases remaining between them. The CDR3 DNA follows: TGTGCCACCAGGGACAGAGGTAATGAAAAACTGTTTTTT. Translated: CATRDRGNEKLFF.

V is TRBV30 and J is TRBJ1-6, with D maybe TRBD1 (5 bases). Germline loops: CDR1 GTSNPN, CDR2 SVGIG (reference sequence). Trimming stripped 2 bases from V and 7 bases from J, with 18 bases between. This CDR3 has 16 residues. CDR3 DNA: TGTGCCTGGAGTCCGGTAGGAGATAGGGGAAATTCACCCCTCCACTTT. It encodes CAWSPVGDRGNSPLHF.

The chain carries TRBV5-1 and TRBJ2-3, with a weak D call TRBD2 (6 bases). V was pared by 0 bases and J by 1 base, with 6 bases between. The CDR3 runs 14 residues. Germline CDR1 reads SGHRS; CDR2 reads YFSETQ. CDR3 sequence: CASSLASGTDTQYF. The CDR3 region has the DNA TGCGCCAGCAGCTTGGCTAGCGGCACAGATACGCAGTATTTT.

The genes are TRBV6-2 or TRBV6-3 and TRBJ2-3; D unclear. Trimming shortened V by 2 bases and J by 1 base, and 13 bases separated the two germline ends. Per germline, CDR1 MNHEY and CDR2 SVGEGT. This CDR3 comprises 16 residues. CDR3 DNA sequence: TGTGCCAGCAGTTACCTCGCCGGAATGGGCACAGATACGCAGTATTTT. This sequence encodes CASSYLAGMGTDTQYF.

This clone turned up a few times. This chain joins TRBV6-4 and TRBJ2-3, with D perhaps matching TRBD2 (5 bases). Trimming cost V 6 bases and J 0 bases, with 10 bases left between them. The length of the CDR3 is 14 residues. The germline V gene encodes CDR1 MRHNA and CDR2 SNTAGT. The CDR3 region has the DNA TGTGCCAGCAGCGGAGGAACTAGCACAGATACGCAGTATTTT. Its translation is CASSGGTSTDTQYF.

The chain has TRBV6-5 and TRBJ2-5; 9 nucleotides agree with TRBD2. CDR1 is MNHEY and CDR2 is SVGAGI in the germline V gene. The CDR3 consists of 16 residues. J lost 3 bases, V lost 4 bases, and 9 bases had no gene match. The CDR3 protein is CASSSAASGKKETQYF. The CDR3, as DNA: TGTGCCAGCAGTTCCGCCGCTAGCGGGAAAAAAGAGACCCAGTACTTC.

The chain carries TRBV2 and TRBJ1-2, with no clear D. The CDR3 runs to 13 residues. The germline V and J ends were trimmed by 3 bases and 8 bases, with 13 bases remaining between them. Germline V gives CDR1 SNHLY, CDR2 FYNNEI. The DNA of the CDR3 is TGTGCCAGCAGTGACAGCGGGGTTAGGGGCTACACCTTC. Protein product: CASSDSGVRGYTF.